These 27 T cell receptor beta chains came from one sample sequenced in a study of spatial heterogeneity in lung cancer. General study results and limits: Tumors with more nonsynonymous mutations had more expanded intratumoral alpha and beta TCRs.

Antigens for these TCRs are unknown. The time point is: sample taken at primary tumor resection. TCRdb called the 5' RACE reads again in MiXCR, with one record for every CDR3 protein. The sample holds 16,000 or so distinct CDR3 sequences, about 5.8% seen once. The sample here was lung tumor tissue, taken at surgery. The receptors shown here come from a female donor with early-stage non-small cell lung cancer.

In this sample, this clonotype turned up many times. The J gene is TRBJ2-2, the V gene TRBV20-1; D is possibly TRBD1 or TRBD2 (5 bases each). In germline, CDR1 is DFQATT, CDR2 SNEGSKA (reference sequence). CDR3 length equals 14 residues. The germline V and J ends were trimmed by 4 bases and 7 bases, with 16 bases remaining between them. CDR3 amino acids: CSAKGNGAGGELFF. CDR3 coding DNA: TGCAGTGCTAAGGGAAACGGGGCAGGCGGGGAGCTGTTTTTT.

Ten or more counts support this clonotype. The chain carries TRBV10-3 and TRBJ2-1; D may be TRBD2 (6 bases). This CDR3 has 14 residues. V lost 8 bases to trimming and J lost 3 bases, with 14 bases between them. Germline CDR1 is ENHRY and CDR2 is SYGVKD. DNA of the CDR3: TGTGCCATCGCGGCGAATAGCGGCTACAATGAGCAGTTCTTC. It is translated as CAIAANSGYNEQFF.

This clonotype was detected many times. This CDR3 reads CSAPGWAEAFF. CDR3 coding DNA: TGCAGTGCTCCGGGCTGGGCTGAAGCTTTCTTT. This chain joins TRBV20-1 and TRBJ1-1; D call uncertain. The CDR3 extends over 11 amino acids. The germline V gene has CDR1 DFQATT and CDR2 SNEGSKA (reference sequence). V was trimmed by 5 bases and J by 6 bases, leaving 10 bases between them.

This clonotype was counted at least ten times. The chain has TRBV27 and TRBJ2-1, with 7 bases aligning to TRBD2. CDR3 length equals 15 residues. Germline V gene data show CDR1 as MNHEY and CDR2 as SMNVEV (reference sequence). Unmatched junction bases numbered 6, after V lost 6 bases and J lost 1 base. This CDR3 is CASSLSGKSYNEQFF. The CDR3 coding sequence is TGTGCCAGCAGCCTGAGCGGGAAGTCCTACAATGAGCAGTTCTTC.

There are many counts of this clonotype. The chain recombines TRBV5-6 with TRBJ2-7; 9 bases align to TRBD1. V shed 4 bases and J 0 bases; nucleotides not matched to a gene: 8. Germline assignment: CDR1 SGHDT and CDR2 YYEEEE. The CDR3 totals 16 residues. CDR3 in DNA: TGTGCCAGCAGCGAACCGGGACAGGGAAGCTCCTACGAGCAGTACTTC. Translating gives CASSEPGQGSSYEQYF.

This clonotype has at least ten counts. In DNA form, the CDR3 reads TGTGCCAGCAGTTACGCCGGAGGATACACAGATACGCAGTATTTT. Translating gives CASSYAGGYTDTQYF. V is TRBV6-2 or TRBV6-3 and J is TRBJ2-3, with D tentatively TRBD2 (5 bases). Germline CDR1 and CDR2: MNHEY and SVGEGT. The length of the CDR3 is 15 residues. V was shortened by 2 bases and J by 2 bases, with 11 bases between the two germline ends.

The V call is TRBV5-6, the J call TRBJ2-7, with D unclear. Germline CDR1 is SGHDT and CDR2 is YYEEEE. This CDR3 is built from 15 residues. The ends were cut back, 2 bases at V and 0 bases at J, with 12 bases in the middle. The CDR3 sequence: CASSLGWSSSYEQYF. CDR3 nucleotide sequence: TGTGCCAGCAGCTTAGGGTGGTCAAGCTCCTACGAGCAGTACTTC.

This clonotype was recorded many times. The CDR3 reads CASSLTGPNGEQFF. For the CDR3, the DNA is TGTGCCAGCAGCTTAACCGGGCCCAACGGTGAGCAGTTCTTC. The chain uses TRBV7-3 and TRBJ2-1; D gene uncertain. CDR1 SGHTA and CDR2 FQGTGA come from the germline V gene. The V end lost 0 bases, the J end lost 9 bases, and 12 bases lay between the germline ends. The CDR3 extends over 14 amino acids.

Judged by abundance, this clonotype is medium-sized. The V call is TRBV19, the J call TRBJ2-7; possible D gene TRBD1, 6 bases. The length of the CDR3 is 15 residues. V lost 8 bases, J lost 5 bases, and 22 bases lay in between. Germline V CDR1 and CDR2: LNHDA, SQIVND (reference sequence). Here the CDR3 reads CASRKTLGAFDEQYF. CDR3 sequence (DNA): TGTGCCAGTCGCAAAACCTTGGGGGCCTTTGACGAGCAGTACTTC.

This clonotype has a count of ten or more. CDR3 amino acids: CASSIESSYNEQFF. The CDR3 DNA reads as TGTGCCAGTAGTATCGAGAGCTCCTACAATGAGCAGTTCTTC. This chain connects TRBV19 to TRBJ2-1; D gene ambiguous. The CDR3 is made up of 14 amino acids. CDR1 LNHDA and CDR2 SQIVND come from the germline V gene (reference sequence). The V end lost 3 bases, the J end lost 0 bases, and 6 bases lay between the germline ends.

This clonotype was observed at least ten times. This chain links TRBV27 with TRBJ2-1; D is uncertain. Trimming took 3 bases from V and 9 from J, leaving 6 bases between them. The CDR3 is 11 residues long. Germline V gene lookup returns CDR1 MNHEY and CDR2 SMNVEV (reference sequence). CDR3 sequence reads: CASSFFGEQFF. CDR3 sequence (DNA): TGTGCCAGCAGTTTCTTCGGTGAGCAGTTCTTC.

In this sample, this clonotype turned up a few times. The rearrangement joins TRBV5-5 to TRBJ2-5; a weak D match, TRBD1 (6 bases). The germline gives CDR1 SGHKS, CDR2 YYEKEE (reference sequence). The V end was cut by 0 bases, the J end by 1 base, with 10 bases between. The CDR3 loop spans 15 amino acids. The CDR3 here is CASSLVRQVQETQYF. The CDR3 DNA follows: TGTGCCAGCAGCTTGGTAAGACAGGTCCAAGAGACCCAGTACTTC. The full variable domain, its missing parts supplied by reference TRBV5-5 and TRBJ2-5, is DAGVTQSPTHLIKTRGQQVTLRCSPISGHKSVSWYQQVLGQGPQFIFQYYEKEERGRGNFPDRFSARQFPNYSSELNVNALLLGDSALYLCASSLVRQVQETQYFGPGTRLLVL.

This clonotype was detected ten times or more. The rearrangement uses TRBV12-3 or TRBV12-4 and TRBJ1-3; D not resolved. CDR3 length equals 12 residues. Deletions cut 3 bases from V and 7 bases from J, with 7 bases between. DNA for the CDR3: TGTGCCAGCAGTTTTGAAGGCAACACCATATATTTT. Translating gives CASSFEGNTIYF.

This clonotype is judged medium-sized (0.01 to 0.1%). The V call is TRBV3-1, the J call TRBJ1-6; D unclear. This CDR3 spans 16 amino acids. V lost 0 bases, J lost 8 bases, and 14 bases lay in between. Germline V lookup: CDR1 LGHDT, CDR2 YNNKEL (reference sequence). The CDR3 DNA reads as TGTGCCAGCAGCCAAGATACGGGCGGCAGGCATTCACCCCTCCACTTT. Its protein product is CASSQDTGGRHSPLHF.

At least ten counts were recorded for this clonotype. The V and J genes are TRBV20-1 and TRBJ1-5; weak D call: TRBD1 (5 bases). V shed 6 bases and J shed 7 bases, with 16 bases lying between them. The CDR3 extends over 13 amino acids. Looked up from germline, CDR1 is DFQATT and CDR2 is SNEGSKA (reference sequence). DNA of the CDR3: TGCAGTGCCCCTATCCCGGGGGAGCAGCCCCAGCATTTT. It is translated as CSAPIPGEQPQHF.

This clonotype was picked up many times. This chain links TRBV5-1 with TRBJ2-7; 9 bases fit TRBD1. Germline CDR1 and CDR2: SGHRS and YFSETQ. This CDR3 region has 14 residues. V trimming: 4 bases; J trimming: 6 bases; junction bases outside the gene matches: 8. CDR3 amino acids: CASSDTGGLGEQYF. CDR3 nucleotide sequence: TGCGCCAGCAGCGACACAGGGGGCTTGGGCGAGCAGTACTTC.

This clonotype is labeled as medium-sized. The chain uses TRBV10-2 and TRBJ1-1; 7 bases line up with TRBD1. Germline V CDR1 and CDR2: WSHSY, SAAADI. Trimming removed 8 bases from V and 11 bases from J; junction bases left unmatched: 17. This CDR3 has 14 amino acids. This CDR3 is CASVDLRGGGGAFF. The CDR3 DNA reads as TGCGCCAGCGTCGACTTGAGAGGGGGCGGGGGCGCTTTCTTT.

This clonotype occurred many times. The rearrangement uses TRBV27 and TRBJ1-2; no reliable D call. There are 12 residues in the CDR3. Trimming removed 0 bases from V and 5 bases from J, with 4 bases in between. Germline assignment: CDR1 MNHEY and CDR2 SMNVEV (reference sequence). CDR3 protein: CASSLSGYGYTF. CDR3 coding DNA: TGTGCCAGCAGTTTATCAGGATATGGCTACACCTTC.

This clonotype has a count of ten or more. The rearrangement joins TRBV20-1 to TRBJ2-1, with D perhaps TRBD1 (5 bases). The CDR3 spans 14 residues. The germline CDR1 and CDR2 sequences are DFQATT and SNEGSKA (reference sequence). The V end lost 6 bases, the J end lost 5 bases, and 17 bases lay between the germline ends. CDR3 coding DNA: TGCAGTGCCAAGAGGACACTAACACACAATGAGCAGTTCTTC. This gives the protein CSAKRTLTHNEQFF.

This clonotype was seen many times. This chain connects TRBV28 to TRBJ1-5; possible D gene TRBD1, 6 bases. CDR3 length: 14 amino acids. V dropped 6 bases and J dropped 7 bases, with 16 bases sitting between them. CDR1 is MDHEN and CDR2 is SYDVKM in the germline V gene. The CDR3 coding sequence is TGTGCCAGCAGGGATGGGGGGGCGCGGCAGCCCCAGCATTTT. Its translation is CASRDGGARQPQHF. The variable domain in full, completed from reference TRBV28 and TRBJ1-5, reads DVKVTQSSRYLVKRTGEKVFLECVQDMDHENMFWYRQDPGLGLRLIYFSYDVKMKEKGDIPEGYSVSREKKERFSLILESASTNQTSMYLCASRDGGARQPQHFGDGTRLSIL.

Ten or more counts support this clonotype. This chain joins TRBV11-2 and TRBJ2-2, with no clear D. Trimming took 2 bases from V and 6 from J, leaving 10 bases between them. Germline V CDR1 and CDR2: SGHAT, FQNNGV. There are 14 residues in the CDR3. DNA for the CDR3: TGTGCCAGCAGCTTAATGAGAGGATCCGGGGAGCTGTTTTTT. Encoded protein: CASSLMRGSGELFF. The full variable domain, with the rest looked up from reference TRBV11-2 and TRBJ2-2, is EAGVAQSPRYKIIEKRQSVAFWCNPISGHATLYWYQQILGQGPKLLIQFQNNGVVDDSQLPKDRFSAERLKGVDSTLKIQPAKLEDSAVYLCASSLMRGSGELFFGEGSRLTVL.

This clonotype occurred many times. CDR3 sequence reads: CASSLGTVNTEAFF. The CDR3 DNA reads as TGTGCCAGCAGTTTAGGGACGGTGAACACTGAAGCTTTCTTT. The chain carries TRBV12-3 or TRBV12-4 and TRBJ1-1; D is undetermined. The CDR3 has 14 amino acids. Trimming left V 1 base short and J 0 bases short, with 6 bases between.

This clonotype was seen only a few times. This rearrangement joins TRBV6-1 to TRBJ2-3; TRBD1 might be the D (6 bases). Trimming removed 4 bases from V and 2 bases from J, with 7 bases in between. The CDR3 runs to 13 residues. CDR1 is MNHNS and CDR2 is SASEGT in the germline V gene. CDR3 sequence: CASSGQVTDTQYF. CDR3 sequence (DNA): TGTGCCAGCAGTGGACAGGTCACAGATACGCAGTATTTT.

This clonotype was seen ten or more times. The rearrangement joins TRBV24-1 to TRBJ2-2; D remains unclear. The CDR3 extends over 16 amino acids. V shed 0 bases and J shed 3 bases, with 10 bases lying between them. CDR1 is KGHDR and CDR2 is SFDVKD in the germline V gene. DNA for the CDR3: TGTGCCACCAGTGATTTGGGCAGCTCGTACACCGGGGAGCTGTTTTTT. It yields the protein CATSDLGSSYTGELFF.

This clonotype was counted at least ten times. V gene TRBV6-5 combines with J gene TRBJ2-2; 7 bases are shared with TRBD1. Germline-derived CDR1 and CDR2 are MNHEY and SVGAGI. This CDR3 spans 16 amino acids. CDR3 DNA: TGTGCGACTCAGAGGGGGCTAGTGACGAACACCGGGGAGCTGTTTTTT. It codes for CATQRGLVTNTGELFF.

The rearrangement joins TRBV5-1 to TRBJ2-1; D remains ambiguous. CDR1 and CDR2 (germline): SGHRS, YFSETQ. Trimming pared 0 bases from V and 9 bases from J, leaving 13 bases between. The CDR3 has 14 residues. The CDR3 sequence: CASSLAGVSGEQFF. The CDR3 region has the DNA TGCGCCAGCAGCTTGGCAGGCGTGTCTGGTGAGCAGTTCTTC.

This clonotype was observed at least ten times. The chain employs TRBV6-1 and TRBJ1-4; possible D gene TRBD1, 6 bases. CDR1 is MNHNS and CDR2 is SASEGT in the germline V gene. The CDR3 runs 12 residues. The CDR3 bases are TGTGCAACGGGGGCGCTTAATGAAAAACTGTTTTTT. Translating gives CATGALNEKLFF.